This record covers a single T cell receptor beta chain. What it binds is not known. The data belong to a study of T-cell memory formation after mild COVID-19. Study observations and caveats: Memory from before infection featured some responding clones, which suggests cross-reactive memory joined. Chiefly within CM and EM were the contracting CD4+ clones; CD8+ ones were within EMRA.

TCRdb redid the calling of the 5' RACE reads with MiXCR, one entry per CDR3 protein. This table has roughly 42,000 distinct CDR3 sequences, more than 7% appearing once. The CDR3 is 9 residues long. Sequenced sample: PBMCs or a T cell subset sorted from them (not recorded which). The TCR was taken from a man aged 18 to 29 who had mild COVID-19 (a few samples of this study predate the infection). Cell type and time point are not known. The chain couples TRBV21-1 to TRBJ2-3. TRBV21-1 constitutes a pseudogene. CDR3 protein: CASVGTQYF. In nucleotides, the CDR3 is TGTGCCAGTGTAGGTACGCAGTATTTT.